This T cell receptor beta chain came from a study of T cell responses to AZD1222 COVID-19 vaccine. Data came from immunoSEQ multiplex PCR; TCRdb stores just in-frame clones and leaves some out. The repertoire holds around 150,000 clones, with roughly 92% as singletons. The study, taken as a whole, reports: With dominance at 160-218 and 743-854, vaccine-associated CD4 TCRs spanned spike.

The CDR3 loop spans 15 amino acids. The germline gives CDR1 SGHTA, CDR2 FQGTGA. Deletions cut 5 bases from V and 3 bases from J, with 13 bases between. Turning to this clone: What it binds is unknown.

J is TRBJ1-4 and V is TRBV7-3, with D maybe TRBD1 (5 bases). The receptor was isolated from an adult in good health. The sample consisted of peripheral blood, taken on day 0 of AZD1222 vaccination. CDR3 in DNA: TGTGCCAGCAGCACCACAGGAGGAGCTAATGAAAAACTGTTTTTT. It codes for CASSTTGGANEKLFF.